The rows below give T cell receptor beta chains drawn from one sample of a study of siplizumab effects on memory and regulatory T cells. The table came from immunoSEQ multiplex PCR; TCRdb's copy has only in-frame clones and leaves some out. Of approximately 56,000 clones listed, over 95% were seen once; the top ten hold about 1%. The specimen was naive CD8+ T cells sorted from blood. The receptors stem from a human donor in good health. Both conserved end residues are part of each CDR3. The order of the fields is D gene, clone size, J gene, V gene, CDR3 DNA, CDR3 protein. A D gene is named only where the DNA matches it firmly. The size entry is marked missing in some rows and otherwise reads once, few, many or a size class.

- | - | TRBJ2-2 | TRBV4-1 | TGCGCCAGCGGACCGACTAGGACCGGGGAGCTGTTTTTT | CASGPTRTGELFF
- | - | TRBJ2-7 | TRBV10-3 | TGTGCCATCAGAGCAGGGGACTCCTACGAGCAGTACTTC | CAIRAGDSYEQYF
TRBD2 | - | TRBJ2-3 | TRBV4-3 | TGCGCCAGCAGCCGCCTTCGAATAGGCGGGGGGGATACGCAGTATTTT | CASSRLRIGGGDTQYF
- | - | TRBJ1-1 | TRBV5-8 | TGTGCCAGCAGCTCCGGAGATACAGGGAACACTGAAGCTTTCTTT | CASSSGDTGNTEAFF
- | - | TRBJ2-1 | TRBV16 | TGTGCCAGCAGCCTTGCAGGGGAACTCTACAATGAGCAGTTCTTC | CASSLAGELYNEQFF
TRBD1 | - | TRBJ1-1 | TRBV28 | TGTGCCAGCAGCTCTACTTACAGGGGTACGAGCACTGAAGCTTTCTTT | CASSSTYRGTSTEAFF
- | - | TRBJ2-3 | TRBV12-5 | TGTGCTAGTGGTTTGCAGATAGGGGGCACAGATACGCAGTATTTT | CASGLQIGGTDTQYF
- | - | TRBJ1-1 | TRBV2 | TGTGCCAGCAGTGAAGCAGGGGGCACTGAAGCTTTCTTT | CASSEAGGTEAFF
- | - | TRBJ1-1 | TRBV7-3 | TGTGCCAGCAGCTCCCTTGAGAACACTGAAGCTTTCTTT | CASSSLENTEAFF
TRBD2 | - | TRBJ2-1 | TRBV9 | TGTGCCAGCAGTCGACTAGCGGAGTTGGGTGAGCAGTTCTTC | CASSRLAELGEQFF
- | - | TRBJ2-3 | TRBV9 | TGTGCCAGCAGCCCATGGACTCGGGGAAGCACAGATACGCAGTATTTT | CASSPWTRGSTDTQYF
- | - | TRBJ1-1 | TRBV29-1 | TGCAGCGTTGAAGGCAACACTGAAGCTTTCTTT | CSVEGNTEAFF
- | - | TRBJ1-3 | TRBV6-6 | TGTGCCAGCAGTTTGGGGGCGGCTGGAAACACCATATATTTT | CASSLGAAGNTIYF
- | once | TRBJ2-7 | TRBV6-1 | TGTGCCAGCAGGCCCGGGGGCGGGTACTACGAGCAGTACTTC | CASRPGGGYYEQYF
- | - | TRBJ2-3 | TRBV7-8 | TGTGCCAGCTCCCCTTCGTGGGTCGCAGATACGCAGTATTTT | CASSPSWVADTQYF
- | - | TRBJ1-1 | TRBV20-1 | TGCAGTGCCCCAGAAGGTACTGAAGCTTTCTTT | CSAPEGTEAFF
- | - | TRBJ2-7 | TRBV20-1 | TGCAGTGCCCCTCTTGGTTACGAGCAGTACTTC | CSAPLGYEQYF
TRBD2 | - | TRBJ2-3 | TRBV7-9 | TGTGCCAGCAGCTTAACTTGGGCTAGCGGGATTACAGATACGCAGTATTTT | CASSLTWASGITDTQYF